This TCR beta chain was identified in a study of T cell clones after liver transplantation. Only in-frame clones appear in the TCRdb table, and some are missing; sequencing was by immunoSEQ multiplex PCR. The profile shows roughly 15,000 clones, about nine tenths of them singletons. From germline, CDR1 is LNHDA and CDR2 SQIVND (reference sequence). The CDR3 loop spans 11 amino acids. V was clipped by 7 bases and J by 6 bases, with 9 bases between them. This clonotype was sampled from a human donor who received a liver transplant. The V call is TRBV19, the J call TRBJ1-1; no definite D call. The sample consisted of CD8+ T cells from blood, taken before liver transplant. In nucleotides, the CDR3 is TGTGCCAGTATAGTGTCCGCTGAAGCTTTCTTT. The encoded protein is CASIVSAEAFF.